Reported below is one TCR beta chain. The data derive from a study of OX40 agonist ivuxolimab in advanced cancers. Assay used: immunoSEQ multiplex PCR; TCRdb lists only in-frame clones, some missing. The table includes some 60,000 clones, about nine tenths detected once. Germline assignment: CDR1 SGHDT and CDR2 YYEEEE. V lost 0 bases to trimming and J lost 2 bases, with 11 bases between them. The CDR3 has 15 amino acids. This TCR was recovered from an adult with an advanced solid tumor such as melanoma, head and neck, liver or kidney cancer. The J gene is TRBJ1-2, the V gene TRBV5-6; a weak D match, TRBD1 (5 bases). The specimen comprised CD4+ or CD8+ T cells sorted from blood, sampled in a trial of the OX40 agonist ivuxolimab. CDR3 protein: CASSLAPGINYGYTF. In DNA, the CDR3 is TGTGCCAGCAGCTTGGCTCCAGGGATCAACTATGGCTACACCTTC.